The 28 T cell receptor beta chains below all came from one sample that was sequenced in a study of CXCR3-negative and CXCR3-positive naive CD8 T cells. Study observations and caveats: For CXCR3-positive naive cells, TRB CDR3s were more hydrophobic than those of CXCR3-negative naive cells.

Researchers prepared the TRB cDNA libraries using 5' RACE with UMI labels. TCRdb reworked the 5' RACE reads into one entry per CDR3 protein, no DNA. The sample has about 86,000 distinct CDR3 sequences; the top ten hold around 0.82%. No cognate antigen is known for these TCRs. Input material: naive CXCR3+ CD8+ T cells from blood. Subset: CD45RO-CCR7+CD27+CD95- naive CD8+ T cells expressing CXCR3 (TNR3+). These receptors originate from a human donor in good health. Some clones in this sample may be carry-over from other donors' samples.

The chain recombines TRBV7-8 with TRBJ2-7. There are 14 residues in the CDR3. The V gene's germline CDR1 is SGHVS and CDR2 FQNEAQ. CDR3 region: CASSLVDGSYEQYF.

This chain joins TRBV6-4 and TRBJ1-1; checking the TCRdb D call of TRBD1 is not possible without DNA. Germline V gene sequence: CDR1 MRHNA, CDR2 SNTAGT. The CDR3 is made up of 15 amino acids. CDR3 in amino acids: CASSSNRGRYTEAFF.

The CDR3 spells CASKEVFTEAFF. The rearrangement uses TRBV2 and TRBJ1-1. The V gene's germline CDR1 is SNHLY and CDR2 FYNNEI. The CDR3 runs to 12 residues.

The chain combines TRBV2 with TRBJ2-5. CDR3 size: 14 residues. CDR1 is SNHLY and CDR2 is FYNNEI in the germline V gene. CDR3 in amino acids: CASSDGLRQETQYF.

This rearrangement joins TRBV7-8 to TRBJ1-4; TCRdb lists TRBD1, though no DNA is available to test this call. The CDR3 covers 15 residues. In germline, CDR1 is SGHVS, CDR2 FQNEAQ. CDR3 residues: CASSPPDPDREKLFF.

V and J are TRBV28 and TRBJ2-1; the TRBD2 assignment by TCRdb is unverifiable without DNA. The CDR3 extends over 17 amino acids. CDR1 and CDR2 from the germline V gene are MDHEN and SYDVKM. The CDR3 sequence is CASSSPLAGQSYNEQFF.

The genes are TRBV19 and TRBJ2-1; lacking DNA, the TRBD1 call made by TCRdb goes unchecked. This CDR3 region has 16 residues. The V gene's germline CDR1 is LNHDA and CDR2 SQIVND (reference sequence). CDR3 in amino acids: CASSPTTGVSDNEQFF.

The V call is TRBV4-2, the J call TRBJ2-1; TCRdb names TRBD1, which stays unverified in the absence of DNA. The CDR3 totals 16 residues. Germline CDR1 is LGHNA and CDR2 is YNFKEQ. CDR3 protein: CASSQEPGGDYNEQFF.

V and J are TRBV12-3 or TRBV12-4 and TRBJ2-1; TCRdb reports TRBD2, a call that lacks DNA to check it against. The CDR3 runs 13 residues. CDR3 amino acids: CASSLRPSDEQFF.

The chain employs TRBV28 and TRBJ2-2; the TCRdb D gene call, TRBD1, has no DNA to confirm it. Germline CDR1 MDHEN, CDR2 SYDVKM. The CDR3 has 17 amino acids. The CDR3 region is CASSFSWTGVNTGELFF.

V and J are TRBV5-5 and TRBJ2-5; with no DNA, the TCRdb D assignment of TRBD2 cannot be verified. Per germline, CDR1 SGHKS and CDR2 YYEKEE (reference sequence). The CDR3 has 14 amino acids. CDR3 sequence: CASSGTSEQETQYF.

The chain recombines TRBV14 with TRBJ2-1; TCRdb's assignment of TRBD2 cannot be checked, as there is no DNA. In germline, CDR1 is SGHDN, CDR2 FVKESK. The CDR3 covers 17 residues. CDR3 loop: CASSQEFSGGGYNEQFF.

The chain joins TRBV28 to TRBJ2-2; the TCRdb D gene call, TRBD2, has no DNA to confirm it. This CDR3 is built from 16 residues. Germline CDR1 MDHEN, CDR2 SYDVKM. CDR3 region: CASTLYSGSPTGELFF.

The genes are TRBV20-1 and TRBJ1-1; absent DNA, TCRdb's TRBD1 call cannot be checked. This CDR3 contains 13 residues. CDR1 DFQATT and CDR2 SNEGSKA come from the germline V gene (reference sequence). CDR3 residues: CSAVTGEWTEAFF.

V usage is TRBV29-1 and J usage is TRBJ2-2; TCRdb gives TRBD1 as the D gene, but with no DNA this cannot be confirmed. This CDR3 comprises 12 residues. Germline V gives CDR1 SQVTM, CDR2 ANQGSEA. This CDR3 reads CSATTGTGELFF.

The chain uses TRBV28 and TRBJ2-3. CDR1 and CDR2 (germline): MDHEN, SYDVKM. The CDR3 has 15 residues. The CDR3 spells CASSVLSVSTDTQYF.

The chain uses TRBV4-1 and TRBJ1-1. CDR1 MGHRA and CDR2 YSYEKL come from the germline V gene. The CDR3 loop spans 14 amino acids. CDR3: CASSRTDGRTEAFF.

The chain carries TRBV21-1 and TRBJ1-1; without DNA, the TCRdb call of TRBD1 cannot be checked. TRBV21-1 is a listed pseudogene. The CDR3 has 15 residues. The CDR3 reads CASILVGRQGPEAFF.

V gene TRBV28 combines with J gene TRBJ1-6; TCRdb outputs TRBD1, but without DNA this stays unchecked. From germline, CDR1 is MDHEN and CDR2 SYDVKM. This CDR3 spans 12 amino acids. This CDR3 is CASSPPRGGVHF.

This rearrangement joins TRBV4-1 to TRBJ1-5; the D call of TRBD1 rests on TCRdb alone, since no DNA is present to check it. The V gene's germline CDR1 is MGHRA and CDR2 YSYEKL. The CDR3 is made up of 17 amino acids. CDR3 loop: CASSQGPTGLLEQPQHF.

This rearrangement joins TRBV29-1 to TRBJ2-1; absent DNA, TCRdb's TRBD2 call cannot be checked. Germline CDR1 reads SQVTM; CDR2 reads ANQGSEA. The CDR3 is 15 amino acids. CDR3 sequence: CSATSGEGIYNEQFF.

This sequence joins TRBV9 and TRBJ1-4; TCRdb reports TRBD1, a call that lacks DNA to check it against. Germline V gives CDR1 SGDLS, CDR2 YYNGEE. CDR3 length equals 13 residues. Here the CDR3 reads CASSPGHLEKLFF.

The rearrangement uses TRBV7-8 and TRBJ2-1. CDR3 size: 15 residues. The germline V gene encodes CDR1 SGHVS and CDR2 FQNEAQ. The CDR3 spells CASSLTGRAYNEQFF.

The V gene is TRBV28, the J gene TRBJ1-2; the D call of TRBD1 rests on TCRdb alone, since no DNA is present to check it. The CDR3 totals 15 residues. Per the germline V gene, CDR1 is MDHEN and CDR2 is SYDVKM. The chain's CDR3 is CASSSPRQGAYGYTF.

This rearrangement joins TRBV7-6 to TRBJ2-1. The germline V gene encodes CDR1 SGHVS and CDR2 FNYEAQ. This CDR3 spans 13 amino acids. The chain's CDR3 is CASSFTSYNEQFF. Supplemented by reference TRBV7-6 and TRBJ2-1, the full variable domain reads GAGVSQSPRYKVTKRGQDVALRCDPISGHVSLYWYRQALGQGPEFLTYFNYEAQQDKSGLPNDRFSAERPEGSISTLTIQRTEQRDSAMYRCASSFTSYNEQFFGPGTRLTVL.

The rearrangement links TRBV6-6 to TRBJ1-1. Per the germline V gene, CDR1 is MNHNY and CDR2 is SVGAGI (reference sequence). The CDR3 spans 13 residues. The CDR3 reads CASSQGGGAEAFF.

V and J are TRBV29-1 and TRBJ2-7. The CDR3 sequence is 16 residues long. Germline CDR1 SQVTM, CDR2 ANQGSEA. The CDR3 here is CSVEVYIGSRADGQYF.

The chain couples TRBV12-3 or TRBV12-4 to TRBJ2-1; no DNA is available, so the TRBD2 call from TCRdb remains unchecked. The CDR3 covers 15 residues. The CDR3 is CASSTPGLPFNEQFF.